This is a list of T cell receptor beta chains from one sample in a study of PD-1 blockade in classical Hodgkin lymphoma. Libraries were prepared by immunoSEQ multiplex PCR; TCRdb keeps only in-frame clonotypes and omits some of them. In the table there are around 26,000 clones, 91% of which are singletons. Sequencing used CD4+ T cells from blood. These receptors all stem from a human donor with classical Hodgkin lymphoma. CDR3s include the opening cysteine and the closing phenylalanine or tryptophan. D genes are given only for firm matches. Only some rows state a clone size, as once, few, many or a class for expanded clones.

NA	NA	TRBV19	TRBJ1-1	CATQGKDRNTEAFF	TGTGCCACCCAGGGCAAGGACAGGAACACTGAAGCTTTCTTT
NA	NA	TRBV7-2	TRBJ1-5	CASSLGYGVNQPQHF	TGTGCCAGCAGCTTGGGGTATGGGGTTAATCAGCCCCAGCATTTT
NA	NA	TRBV14	TRBJ1-1	CASSPGAGRTNTEAFF	TGTGCCAGCAGCCCGGGGGCAGGGAGGACTAACACTGAAGCTTTCTTT
NA	NA	TRBV7-2	TRBJ1-2	CASSLSAGVPYGYTF	TGTGCCAGCAGCTTATCGGCAGGCGTTCCCTATGGCTACACCTTC
NA	once	TRBV2	TRBJ2-3	CASSGDRTDTQYF	TGTGCCAGCAGTGGTGACAGGACAGATACGCAGTATTTT
TRBD1	NA	TRBV6-6	TRBJ1-1	CASRTGQGVGEAFF	TGTGCCAGCAGGACCGGACAGGGGGTCGGCGAAGCTTTCTTT
NA	few	TRBV6-5	TRBJ1-1	CATRRIKNTEAFF	TGTGCCACCCGACGGATAAAGAACACTGAAGCTTTCTTT
NA	few	TRBV18	TRBJ1-6	CASSPGMVWTDVF	TGTGCCAGCTCACCTGGAATGGTTTGGACAGACGTTTTT
NA	NA	TRBV4-3	TRBJ2-6	CASSQWLEGRISGANVLTF	TGCGCCAGCAGCCAATGGCTTGAAGGGCGGATATCTGGGGCCAACGTCCTGACTTTC
NA	NA	TRBV30	TRBJ1-6	CAWSVGTPNNSPLHF	TGTGCCTGGAGTGTGGGGACACCTAATAATTCACCCCTCCACTTT
TRBD2	NA	TRBV19	TRBJ2-4	CASSRLAGDKNIQYF	TGTGCCAGTAGTCGACTAGCGGGGGACAAAAACATTCAGTACTTC
TRBD1	NA	TRBV30	TRBJ1-1	CAGDRENTEAFF	TGTGCCGGGGACAGGGAGAACACTGAAGCTTTCTTT
TRBD1	few	TRBV11-1	TRBJ2-2	CASSRDRPARTGELFF	TGTGCCAGCAGCCGGGACAGGCCGGCTCGCACCGGGGAGCTGTTTTTT
NA	NA	TRBV18	TRBJ2-7	CASATGFYEQYF	TGTGCCAGCGCAACCGGGTTCTACGAGCAGTACTTC
NA	NA	TRBV5-6	TRBJ2-6	CASSPENGANVLTF	TGTGCCAGCAGCCCGGAGAATGGGGCCAACGTCCTGACTTTC
TRBD2	NA	TRBV7-6	TRBJ2-7	CASSFGGGLAYEQYF	TGTGCCAGCAGCTTTGGCGGGGGGCTTGCCTACGAGCAGTACTTC
NA	NA	TRBV18	TRBJ2-7	CASSPSGSGPYEQYF	TGTGCCAGCTCACCGTCGGGTTCGGGTCCCTACGAGCAGTACTTC
TRBD1	once	TRBV27	TRBJ1-1	CASSTGTGGWNTEAFF	TGTGCCAGCAGTACAGGGACAGGGGGTTGGAACACTGAAGCTTTCTTT
TRBD2	NA	TRBV5-1	TRBJ2-2	CARPGSKAGGPNTGELFF	TGCGCCAGGCCGGGTTCGAAAGCGGGGGGACCGAACACCGGGGAGCTGTTTTTT
NA	NA	TRBV7-9	TRBJ1-3	CASSLAGSSGNTIYF	TGTGCCAGCAGCTTAGCGGGGAGCTCTGGAAACACCATATATTTT
NA	NA	TRBV5-1	TRBJ2-1	CASSFGTLSYNEQFF	TGCGCCAGCAGCTTCGGGACACTTTCCTACAATGAGCAGTTCTTC
NA	NA	TRBV10-3	TRBJ2-1	CAISENRGGGSYNEQFF	TGTGCCATCAGTGAAAACAGGGGGGGTGGATCCTACAATGAGCAGTTCTTC
NA	NA	TRBV7-9	TRBJ1-6	CASSPGPYVDNSPLHF	TGTGCCAGCAGCCCAGGACCCTACGTGGATAATTCACCCCTCCACTTT
TRBD1	NA	TRBV7-8	TRBJ2-5	CASSPARDRRQETQYF	TGTGCCAGCAGCCCGGCACGGGACAGGAGACAAGAGACCCAGTACTTC
NA	NA	TRBV19	TRBJ1-5	CASTGVSGASNQPQHF	TGTGCCAGTACGGGGGTATCAGGGGCTAGCAATCAGCCCCAGCATTTT
TRBD2	NA	TRBV28	TRBJ2-4	CASTPGGRDIQYF	TGTGCCAGCACCCCGGGGGGACGGGACATTCAGTACTTC
NA	NA	TRBV18	TRBJ2-2	CASVLAGTGELFF	TGTGCCAGCGTCTTGGCGGGGACCGGGGAGCTGTTTTTT
TRBD1	NA	TRBV10-1	TRBJ2-1	CASSYARDRGYNEQFF	TGCGCCAGCTCTTATGCCCGGGACAGGGGATACAATGAGCAGTTCTTC
NA	once	TRBV5-1	TRBJ2-3	CASSLAGGSSTDTQYF	TGCGCCAGCAGCTTGGCGGGGGGCTCTAGCACAGATACGCAGTATTTT
TRBD2	NA	TRBV4-1	TRBJ2-5	CASSQGLAGGRETQYF	TGCGCCAGCAGCCAAGGTTTAGCGGGGGGGCGGGAGACCCAGTACTTC
TRBD1	NA	TRBV28	TRBJ1-2	CASSSTGGNYGYTF	TGTGCCAGCAGTTCTACAGGGGGAAACTATGGCTACACCTTC
NA	NA	TRBV7-9	TRBJ1-2	CASSLASGAGGYTF	TGTGCCAGCAGCTTAGCCTCAGGAGCGGGCGGCTACACCTTC
NA	NA	TRBV7-9	TRBJ1-3	CASSLGRGSGNTIYF	TGTGCCAGCAGCTTAGGCCGCGGCTCTGGAAACACCATATATTTT
TRBD1	once	TRBV18	TRBJ1-2	CASSPPGQVISYTF	TGTGCCAGCTCACCCCCGGGACAGGTGATAAGCTACACCTTC
NA	NA	TRBV4-1	TRBJ2-3	CASSLSETRATDTQYF	TGCGCCAGCAGCCTATCGGAAACGAGGGCAACAGATACGCAGTATTTT
NA	NA	TRBV21-1	TRBJ2-7	CASSKLPGAKQSSHEQYF	TGTGCCAGCAGCAAATTACCTGGGGCCAAGCAGTCATCCCACGAGCAGTACTTC
TRBD1	NA	TRBV6-5	TRBJ2-2	CASSKDRDRAGELFF	TGTGCCAGCAGTAAGGACAGGGATCGCGCCGGGGAGCTGTTTTTT
NA	NA	TRBV5-1	TRBJ1-1	CASSLEVGRGNTEAFF	TGCGCCAGCAGCTTGGAAGTTGGCCGGGGCAACACTGAAGCTTTCTTT
NA	NA	TRBV6-6	TRBJ2-1	CASSYGTGIYNEQFF	TGTGCCAGCAGTTACGGCACAGGGATCTACAATGAGCAGTTCTTC
NA	NA	TRBV7-9	TRBJ2-2	CASSSPGGGTTGELFF	TGTGCCAGCAGCTCCCCCGGAGGTGGGACTACCGGGGAGCTGTTTTTT
NA	NA	TRBV28	TRBJ1-2	CASSLRRFRSPFYGYTF	TGTGCCAGCAGTTTAAGGCGGTTCAGGTCGCCCTTCTATGGCTACACCTTC
NA	NA	TRBV7-9	TRBJ2-5	CASSLRVVQETQYF	TGTGCCAGCAGCTTACGAGTAGTACAAGAGACCCAGTACTTC
TRBD1	NA	TRBV28	TRBJ2-5	CASVSAGTGGPETQYF	TGTGCCAGCGTGTCCGCCGGGACAGGGGGACCAGAGACCCAGTACTTC
NA	NA	TRBV28	TRBJ2-4	CASSHTGRAKNIQYF	TGTGCCAGCAGTCACACAGGGAGAGCCAAAAACATTCAGTACTTC
TRBD2	NA	TRBV11-2	TRBJ2-5	CASSLVGVAGGQETQYF	TGTGCCAGCAGCTTAGTTGGTGTAGCGGGAGGACAAGAGACCCAGTACTTC
TRBD2	once	TRBV4-1	TRBJ2-1	CASSQVLGLAGAPADEQFF	TGCGCCAGCAGCCAAGTGTTGGGACTAGCGGGGGCCCCTGCGGATGAGCAGTTCTTC
NA	NA	TRBV5-1	TRBJ2-3	CASALAGAPSTDTQYF	TGCGCCAGCGCCTTGGCGGGGGCCCCTAGCACAGATACGCAGTATTTT
TRBD1	NA	TRBV19	TRBJ1-2	CASRLGTGGLYDYGYTF	TGTGCCAGTAGGCTGGGGACAGGGGGCTTATACGACTATGGCTACACCTTC
TRBD1	once	TRBV19	TRBJ2-2	CASSTQTGVPGELFF	TGTGCCAGTAGTACGCAGACAGGGGTACCCGGGGAGCTGTTTTTT
NA	NA	TRBV7-6	TRBJ1-2	CASSPAGVFYGYTF	TGTGCCAGCAGCCCCGCCGGGGTATTCTATGGCTACACCTTC
NA	NA	TRBV7-9	TRBJ1-2	CASSGQGPSNYGYTF	TGTGCCAGCAGCGGCCAGGGCCCTTCTAACTATGGCTACACCTTC
TRBD2	NA	TRBV28	TRBJ2-2	CASSRVGGAGELFF	TGTGCCAGCAGTCGCGTGGGAGGGGCCGGGGAGCTGTTTTTT
NA	NA	TRBV7-2	TRBJ1-1	CASTFGQIGTEAFF	TGTGCCAGCACCTTCGGGCAGATAGGCACTGAAGCTTTCTTT
NA	NA	TRBV7-6	TRBJ2-5	CASSLASPLVQAQYF	TGTGCCAGCAGCTTAGCCTCTCCGTTAGTTCAAGCCCAGTACTTC
NA	NA	TRBV4-1	TRBJ1-2	CASSQGAAGPNYGYTF	TGCGCCAGCAGCCAAGGGGCGGCGGGACCCAACTATGGCTACACCTTC
NA	NA	TRBV6-5	TRBJ2-3	CASSLVFSAVTQYF	TGTGCCAGCAGTTTAGTCTTCTCCGCCGTTACGCAGTATTTT
NA	NA	TRBV7-2	TRBJ2-1	CASSSNLNEQFF	TGTGCCAGCAGCTCCAACCTCAATGAGCAGTTCTTC